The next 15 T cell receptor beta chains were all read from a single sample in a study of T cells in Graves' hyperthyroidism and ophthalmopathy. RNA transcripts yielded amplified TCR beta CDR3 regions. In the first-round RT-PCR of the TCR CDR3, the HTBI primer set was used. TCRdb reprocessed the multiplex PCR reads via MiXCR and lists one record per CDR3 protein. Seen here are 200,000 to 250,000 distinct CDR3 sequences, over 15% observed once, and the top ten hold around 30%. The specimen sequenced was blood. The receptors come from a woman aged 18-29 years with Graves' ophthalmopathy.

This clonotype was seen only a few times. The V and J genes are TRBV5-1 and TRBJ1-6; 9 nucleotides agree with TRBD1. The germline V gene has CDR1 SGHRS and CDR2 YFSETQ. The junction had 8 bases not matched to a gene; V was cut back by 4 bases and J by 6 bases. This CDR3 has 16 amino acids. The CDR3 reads CASSPVGQGGNSPLHF. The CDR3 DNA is TGCGCCAGCAGCCCTGTGGGACAGGGAGGTAATTCACCCCTCCACTTT. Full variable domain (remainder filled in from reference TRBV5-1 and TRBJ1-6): KAGVTQTPRYLIKTRGQQVTLSCSPISGHRSVSWYQQTPGQGLQFLFEYFSETQRNKGNFPGRFSGRQFSNSRSEMNVSTLELGDSALYLCASSPVGQGGNSPLHFGNGTRLTVT.

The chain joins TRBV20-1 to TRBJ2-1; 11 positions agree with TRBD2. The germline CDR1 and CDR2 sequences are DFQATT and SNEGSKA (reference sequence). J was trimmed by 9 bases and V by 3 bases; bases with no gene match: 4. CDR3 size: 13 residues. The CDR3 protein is CSASGSGRVEQFF. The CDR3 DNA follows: TGCAGTGCTAGTGGTAGCGGGAGGGTTGAGCAGTTCTTC.

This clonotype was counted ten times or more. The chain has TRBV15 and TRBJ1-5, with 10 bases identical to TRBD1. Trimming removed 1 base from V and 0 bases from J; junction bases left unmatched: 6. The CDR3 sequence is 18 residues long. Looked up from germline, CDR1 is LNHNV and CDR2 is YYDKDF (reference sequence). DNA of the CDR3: TGTGCCACCAGCAGAGGGACAGGGGGATTTTATAGCAATCAGCCCCAGCATTTT. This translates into CATSRGTGGFYSNQPQHF. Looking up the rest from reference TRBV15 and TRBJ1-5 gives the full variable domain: DAMVIQNPRYQVTQFGKPVTLSCSQTLNHNVMYWYQQKSSQAPKLLFHYYDKDFNNEADTPDNFQSRRPNTSFCFLDIRSPGLGDTAMYLCATSRGTGGFYSNQPQHFGDGTRLSIL.

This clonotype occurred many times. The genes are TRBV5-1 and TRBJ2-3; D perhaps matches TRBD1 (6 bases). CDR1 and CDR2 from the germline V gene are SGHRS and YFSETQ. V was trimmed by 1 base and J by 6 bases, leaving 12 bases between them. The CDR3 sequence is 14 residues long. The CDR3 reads CASSLSRGLDTQYF. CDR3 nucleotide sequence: TGCGCCAGCAGCTTGTCCAGGGGCCTGGATACGCAGTATTTT.

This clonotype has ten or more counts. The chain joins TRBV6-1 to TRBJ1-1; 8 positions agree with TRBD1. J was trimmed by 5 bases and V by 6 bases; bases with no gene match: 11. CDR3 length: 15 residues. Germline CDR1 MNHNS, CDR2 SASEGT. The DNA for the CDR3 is TGTGCCAGCAGCCCAGCCTCCAGGGGGCAGACTGAAGCTTTCTTT. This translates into CASSPASRGQTEAFF.

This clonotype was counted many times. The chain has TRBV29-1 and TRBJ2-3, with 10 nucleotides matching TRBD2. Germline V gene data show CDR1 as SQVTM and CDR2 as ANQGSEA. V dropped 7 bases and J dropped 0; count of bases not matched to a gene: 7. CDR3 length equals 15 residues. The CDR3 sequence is CSATLAGRSTDTQYF. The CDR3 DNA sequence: TGCAGCGCGACACTAGCGGGGAGGAGCACAGATACGCAGTATTTT.

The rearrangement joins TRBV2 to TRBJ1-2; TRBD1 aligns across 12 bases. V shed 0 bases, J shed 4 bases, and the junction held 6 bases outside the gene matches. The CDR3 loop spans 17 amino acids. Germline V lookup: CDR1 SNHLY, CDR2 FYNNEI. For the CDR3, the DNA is TGTGCCAGCAGTGAAGCATTTGGGACAGGGGGCATCTATGGCTACACCTTC. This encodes CASSEAFGTGGIYGYTF.

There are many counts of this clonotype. The CDR3 DNA follows: TGTGCCAGCACCCTTGGACAGGGCGGGTCCTATAATTCACCCCTCCACTTT. Protein sequence: CASTLGQGGSYNSPLHF. The rearrangement uses TRBV6-1 and TRBJ1-6; 8 positions agree with TRBD1. Germline values: CDR1 MNHNS, CDR2 SASEGT. Trimming cost V 7 bases and J 1 base; bases outside gene matches: 9. The CDR3 spans 17 residues.

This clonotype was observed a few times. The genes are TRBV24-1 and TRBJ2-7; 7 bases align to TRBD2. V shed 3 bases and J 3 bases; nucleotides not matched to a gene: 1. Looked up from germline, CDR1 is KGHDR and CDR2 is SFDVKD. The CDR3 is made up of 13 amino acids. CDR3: CATSDGGGYEQYF. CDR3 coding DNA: TGTGCCACCAGTGATGGGGGGGGCTACGAGCAGTACTTC.

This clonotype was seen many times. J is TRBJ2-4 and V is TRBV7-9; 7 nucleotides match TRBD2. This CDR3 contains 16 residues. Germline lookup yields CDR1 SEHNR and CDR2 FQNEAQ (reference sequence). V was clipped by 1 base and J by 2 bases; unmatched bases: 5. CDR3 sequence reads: CASSLGAGAPKNIQYF. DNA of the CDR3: TGTGCCAGCAGCTTAGGGGCGGGAGCCCCCAAAAACATTCAGTACTTC.

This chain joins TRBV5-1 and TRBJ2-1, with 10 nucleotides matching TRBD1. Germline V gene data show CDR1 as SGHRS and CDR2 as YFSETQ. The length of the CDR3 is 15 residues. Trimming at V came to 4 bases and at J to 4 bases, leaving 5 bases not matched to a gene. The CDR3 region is CASSGRDRGYNEQFF. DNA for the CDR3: TGCGCCAGCAGCGGCCGGGACAGGGGATACAATGAGCAGTTCTTC.

DNA of the CDR3: TGCGCCAGCAGTGCGACAGGGTACTCCGAGCAGTACTTC. It translates to CASSATGYSEQYF. The V and J genes are TRBV10-2 and TRBJ2-7, with 7 bases that match TRBD1. The J segment lost 6 bases and the V segment lost 4 bases, leaving 6 bases of the junction unmatched. Germline CDR1 reads WSHSY; CDR2 reads SAAADI. This CDR3 region has 13 residues.

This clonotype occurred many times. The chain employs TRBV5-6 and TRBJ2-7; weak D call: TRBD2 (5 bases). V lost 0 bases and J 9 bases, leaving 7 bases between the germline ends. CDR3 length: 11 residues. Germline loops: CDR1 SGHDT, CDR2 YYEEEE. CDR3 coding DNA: TGTGCCAGCAGCTTGGAGGGAGTGCAGTACTTC. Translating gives CASSLEGVQYF. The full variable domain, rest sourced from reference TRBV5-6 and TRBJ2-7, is DAGVTQSPTHLIKTRGQQVTLRCSPKSGHDTVSWYQQALGQGPQFIFQYYEEEERQRGNFPDRFSGHQFPNYSSELNVNALLLGDSALYLCASSLEGVQYFGPGTRLTVT.

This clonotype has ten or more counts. This CDR3 is CSVGLAGGPAEQFF. CDR3 in DNA: TGCAGCGTCGGCTTAGCGGGGGGGCCGGCCGAGCAGTTCTTC. The chain links TRBV29-1 to TRBJ2-1; 11 bases are shared with TRBD2. Losses at the gene ends were 6 bases for V and 10 bases for J; bases not matched to a gene: 11. Germline CDR1 SQVTM, CDR2 ANQGSEA. CDR3 length: 14 residues.

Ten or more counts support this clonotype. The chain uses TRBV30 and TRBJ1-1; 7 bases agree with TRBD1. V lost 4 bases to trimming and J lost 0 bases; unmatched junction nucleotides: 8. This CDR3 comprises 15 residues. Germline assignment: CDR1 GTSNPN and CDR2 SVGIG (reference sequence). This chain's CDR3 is CAWIRPGQMNTEAFF. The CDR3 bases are TGTGCCTGGATTCGCCCGGGACAGATGAACACTGAAGCTTTCTTT.